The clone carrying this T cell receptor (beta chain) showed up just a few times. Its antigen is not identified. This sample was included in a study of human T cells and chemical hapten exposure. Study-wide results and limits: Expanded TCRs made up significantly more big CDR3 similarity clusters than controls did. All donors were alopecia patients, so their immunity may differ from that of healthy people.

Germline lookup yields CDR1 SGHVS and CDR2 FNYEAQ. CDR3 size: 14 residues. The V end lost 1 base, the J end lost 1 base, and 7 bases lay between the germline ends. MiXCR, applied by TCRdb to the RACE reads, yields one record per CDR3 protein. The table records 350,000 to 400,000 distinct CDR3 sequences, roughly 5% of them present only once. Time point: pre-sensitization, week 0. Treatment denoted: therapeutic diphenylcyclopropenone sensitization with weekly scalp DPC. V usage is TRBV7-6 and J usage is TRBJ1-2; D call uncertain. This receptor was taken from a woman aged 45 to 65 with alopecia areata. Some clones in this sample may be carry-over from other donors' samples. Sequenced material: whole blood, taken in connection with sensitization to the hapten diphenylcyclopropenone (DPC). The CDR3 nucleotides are TGTGCCAGCAGCTTAGACTCTGTTAACTATGGCTACACCTTC. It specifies CASSLDSVNYGYTF.